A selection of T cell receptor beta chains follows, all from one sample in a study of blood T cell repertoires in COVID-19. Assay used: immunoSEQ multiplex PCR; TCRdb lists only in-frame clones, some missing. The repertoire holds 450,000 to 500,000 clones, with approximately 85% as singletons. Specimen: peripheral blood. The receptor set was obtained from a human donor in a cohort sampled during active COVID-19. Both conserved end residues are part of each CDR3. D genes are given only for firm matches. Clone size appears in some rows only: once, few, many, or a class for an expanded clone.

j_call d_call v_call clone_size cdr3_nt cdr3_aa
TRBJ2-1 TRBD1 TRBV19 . TGTGCCAGTAGCATTTATGGGACAGGGTCCTACAATGAGCAGTTCTTC CASSIYGTGSYNEQFF
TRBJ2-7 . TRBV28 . TGTGCCAGCAGTCTAGGGCAGGGACTCCCGTCCTCCTACGAGCAGTACTTC CASSLGQGLPSSYEQYF
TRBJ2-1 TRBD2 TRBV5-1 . TGCGCCAGCAGCTCCCAGCGGGGGGCCTACAATGAGCAGTTCTTC CASSSQRGAYNEQFF
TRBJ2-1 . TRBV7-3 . TGTGCCAGCAGCCCCGACTACGGTTCGAATGAGCAGTTCTTC CASSPDYGSNEQFF
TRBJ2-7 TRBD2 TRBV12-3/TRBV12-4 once TGTGCCAGCAGTTTAGCGGGAGGGTCCGAGCAGTACTTC CASSLAGGSEQYF
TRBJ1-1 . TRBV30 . TGTGCCTGGAGTGCACACCCGAACACTGAAGCTTTCTTT CAWSAHPNTEAFF
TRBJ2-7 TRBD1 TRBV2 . TGTGCCAGCCATTTAGGGACAGGCTACGAGCAGTACTTC CASHLGTGYEQYF
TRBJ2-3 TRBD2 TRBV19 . TGTGCCAGTGGCGAGGGAGGGACAGATACGCAGTATTTT CASGEGGTDTQYF
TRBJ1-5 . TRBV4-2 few TGTGCCAGCAGCCAAGATAGTGGGGGCGTACAGCCCCAGCATTTT CASSQDSGGVQPQHF
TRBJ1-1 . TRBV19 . TGTGCCAGCCACTACCCTGGAGGGAAAGCTTTCTTT CASHYPGGKAFF
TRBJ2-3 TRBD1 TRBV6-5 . TGTGCCAGCAACTCGGGGACAGGCACAGATACGCAGTATTTT CASNSGTGTDTQYF
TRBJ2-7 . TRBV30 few TGTGCCTGGAAGGGCAGGGCGACCTACGAGCAGTACTTC CAWKGRATYEQYF
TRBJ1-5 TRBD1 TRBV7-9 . TGTGCCAGCAGCTTAGGCTTAGCTTCAGGGGGGACCCAGCATTTT CASSLGLASGGTQHF
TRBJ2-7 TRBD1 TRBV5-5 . TGTGCCAGCAGCTTTATGACAGGGTCCTACGAGCAGTACTTC CASSFMTGSYEQYF
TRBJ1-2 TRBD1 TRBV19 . TGTGCCAGTAGTATTCGACAGGGGACGGTTGGCTATGGCTACACCTTC CASSIRQGTVGYGYTF
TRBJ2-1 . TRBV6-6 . TGTGCCAGCAGGACAGGCAATGAGCAGTTCTTC CASRTGNEQFF
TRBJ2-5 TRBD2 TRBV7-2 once TGTGCCAGCAGCGCTAGCGGGGCGGGGACGGCCCAGTACTTC CASSASGAGTAQYF
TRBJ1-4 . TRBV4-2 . TGTGCCAGCAGCTCCAACCGAGCGGGTCGTCCTAATGAAAAACTGTTTTTT CASSSNRAGRPNEKLFF
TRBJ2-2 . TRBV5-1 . TGCGCCAGCAGCTTGATCAGGGGCAACACCGGGGAGCTGTTTTTT CASSLIRGNTGELFF
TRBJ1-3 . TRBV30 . TGTGCCTGGACCAGGGGAAACACCATATATTTT CAWTRGNTIYF
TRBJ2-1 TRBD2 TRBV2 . TGTGCCAGCAGTGGGGGACTAGCGGGAGGGAGGGACAATGAGCAGTTCTTC CASSGGLAGGRDNEQFF
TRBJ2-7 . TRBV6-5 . TGTGCCAGCACCGAGCCCGGGAACATCTACGAGCAGTACTTC CASTEPGNIYEQYF
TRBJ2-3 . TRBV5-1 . TGCGCCAGCAGCTTTCGTCGACAGAGATTCACAGATACGCAGTATTTT CASSFRRQRFTDTQYF
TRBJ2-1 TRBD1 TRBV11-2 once TGTGCCAGCAGCGCCCGGGACAGGGGGCTTTTTGAGCAGTTCTTC CASSARDRGLFEQFF
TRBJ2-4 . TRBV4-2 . TGTGCCAGCAGTGTACTAGGCAAAAACATTCAGTACTTC CASSVLGKNIQYF
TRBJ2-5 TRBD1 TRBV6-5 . TGTGCCAGCAAACAGGGGTGGGTACAAGAGACCCAGTACTTC CASKQGWVQETQYF
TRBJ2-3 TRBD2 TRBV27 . TGTGCCAGCAGTCCTAGCGGGAGGGCCACAGATACGCAGTATTTT CASSPSGRATDTQYF
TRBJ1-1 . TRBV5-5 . TGTGCCAGCAGCTTGGTTGGCACCTACACTGAAGCTTTCTTT CASSLVGTYTEAFF
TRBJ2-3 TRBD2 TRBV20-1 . TGCAGTGCTAGTGGGACTAGCGCGAAGTATTTT CSASGTSAKYF